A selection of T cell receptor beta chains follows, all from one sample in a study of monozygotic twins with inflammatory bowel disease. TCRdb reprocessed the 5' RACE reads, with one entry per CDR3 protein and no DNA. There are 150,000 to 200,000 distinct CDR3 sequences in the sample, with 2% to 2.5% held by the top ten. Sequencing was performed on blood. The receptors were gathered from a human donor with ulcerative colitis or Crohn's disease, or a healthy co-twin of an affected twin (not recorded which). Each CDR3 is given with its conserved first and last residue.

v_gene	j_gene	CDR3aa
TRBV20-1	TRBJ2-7	CSARAGQTYEQYF
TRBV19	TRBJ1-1	CASSPGQGWSTEAFF
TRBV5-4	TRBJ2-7	CASSFIDEQYF
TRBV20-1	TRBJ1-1	CSATTGRGWQSFF
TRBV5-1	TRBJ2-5	CASSLVGPEETQYF
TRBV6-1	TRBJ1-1	CASSIGRRQGASAFF
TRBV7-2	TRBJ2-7	CASSPAGWYEQYF
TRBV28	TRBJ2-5	CASILGAFRGETQYF
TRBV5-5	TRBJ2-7	CASSPRAHSSYEQYF
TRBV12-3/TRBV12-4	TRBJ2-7	CASSFMLASLREQYF
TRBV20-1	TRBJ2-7	CSAKSGVEQYF
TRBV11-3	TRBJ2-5	CASSLGTGPQETQYF
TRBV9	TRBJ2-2	CASTLLAGTGELFF
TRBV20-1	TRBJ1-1	CSARTGDTEAFF
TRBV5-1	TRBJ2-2	CASSLSDSYSTGELFF
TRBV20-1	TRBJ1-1	CSAEPGQGSYEAFF